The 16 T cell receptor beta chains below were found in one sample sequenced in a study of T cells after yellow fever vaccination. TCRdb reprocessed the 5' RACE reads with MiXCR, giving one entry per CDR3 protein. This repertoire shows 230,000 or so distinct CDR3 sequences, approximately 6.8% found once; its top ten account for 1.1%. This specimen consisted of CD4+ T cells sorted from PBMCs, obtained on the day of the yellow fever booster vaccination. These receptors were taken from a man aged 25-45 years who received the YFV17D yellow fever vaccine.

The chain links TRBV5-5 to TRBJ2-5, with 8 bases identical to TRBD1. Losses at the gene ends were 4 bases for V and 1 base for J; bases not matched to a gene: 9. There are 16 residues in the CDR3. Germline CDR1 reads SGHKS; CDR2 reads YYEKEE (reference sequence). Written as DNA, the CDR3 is TGTGCCAGCAGCATAGGACAGGGTGTGGTCCAAGAGACCCAGTACTTC. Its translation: CASSIGQGVVQETQYF.

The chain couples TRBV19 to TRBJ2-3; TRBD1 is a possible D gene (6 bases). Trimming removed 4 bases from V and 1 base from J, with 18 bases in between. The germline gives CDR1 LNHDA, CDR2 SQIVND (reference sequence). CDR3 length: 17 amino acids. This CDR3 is CASSNRDGVAGTDTQYF. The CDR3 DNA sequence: TGTGCCAGTAGTAACAGGGACGGCGTTGCTGGCACAGATACGCAGTATTTT. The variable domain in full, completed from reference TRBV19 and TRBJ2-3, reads DGGITQSPKYLFRKEGQNVTLSCEQNLNHDAMYWYRQDPGQGLRLIYYSQIVNDFQKGDIAEGYSVSREKKESFPLTVTSAQKNPTAFYLCASSNRDGVAGTDTQYFGPGTRLTVL.

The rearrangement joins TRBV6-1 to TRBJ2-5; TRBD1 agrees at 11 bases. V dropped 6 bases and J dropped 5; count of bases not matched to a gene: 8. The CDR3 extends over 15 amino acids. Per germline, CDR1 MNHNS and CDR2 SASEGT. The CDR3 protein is CASSAGTGGSETQYF. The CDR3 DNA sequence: TGTGCCAGCAGCGCCGGGACAGGGGGTTCCGAGACCCAGTACTTC.

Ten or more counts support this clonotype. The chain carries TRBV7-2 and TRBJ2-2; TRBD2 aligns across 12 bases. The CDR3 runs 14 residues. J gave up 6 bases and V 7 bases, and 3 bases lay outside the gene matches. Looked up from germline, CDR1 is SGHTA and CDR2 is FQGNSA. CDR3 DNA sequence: TGTGCCAGCAATCGACTAGCGGGAGCCGGGGAGCTGTTTTTT. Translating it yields CASNRLAGAGELFF.

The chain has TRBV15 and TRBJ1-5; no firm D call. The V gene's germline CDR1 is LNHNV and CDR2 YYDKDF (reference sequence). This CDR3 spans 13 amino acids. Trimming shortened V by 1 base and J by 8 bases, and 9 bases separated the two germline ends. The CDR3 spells CATSRGLVEPQHF. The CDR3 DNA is TGTGCCACCAGCAGAGGCCTGGTCGAGCCCCAGCATTTT.

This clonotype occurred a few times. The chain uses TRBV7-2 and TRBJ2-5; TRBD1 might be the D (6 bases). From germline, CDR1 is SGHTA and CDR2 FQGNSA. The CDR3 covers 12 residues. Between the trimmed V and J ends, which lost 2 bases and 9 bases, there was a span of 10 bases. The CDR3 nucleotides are TGTGCCAGCAGCTTACCTGAGGGGGCCCAGTACTTC. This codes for CASSLPEGAQYF. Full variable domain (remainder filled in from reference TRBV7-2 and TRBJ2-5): GAGVSQSPSNKVTEKGKDVELRCDPISGHTALYWYRQSLGQGLEFLIYFQGNSAPDKSGLPSDRFSAERTGGSVSTLTIQRTQQEDSAVYLCASSLPEGAQYFGPGTRLLVL.

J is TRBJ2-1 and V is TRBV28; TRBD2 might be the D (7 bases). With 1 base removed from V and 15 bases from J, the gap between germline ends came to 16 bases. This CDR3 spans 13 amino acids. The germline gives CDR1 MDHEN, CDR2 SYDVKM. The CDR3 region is CASSLSQLGGGFF. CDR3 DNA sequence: TGTGCCAGCAGTTTATCCCAATTAGGGGGGGGGTTCTTC.

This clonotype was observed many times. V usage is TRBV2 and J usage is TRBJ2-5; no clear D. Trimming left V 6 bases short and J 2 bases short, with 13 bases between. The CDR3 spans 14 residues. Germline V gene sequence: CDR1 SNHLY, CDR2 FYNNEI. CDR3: CASRPRPSQETQYF. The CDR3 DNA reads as TGTGCCAGCAGGCCTCGGCCGTCTCAAGAGACCCAGTACTTC.

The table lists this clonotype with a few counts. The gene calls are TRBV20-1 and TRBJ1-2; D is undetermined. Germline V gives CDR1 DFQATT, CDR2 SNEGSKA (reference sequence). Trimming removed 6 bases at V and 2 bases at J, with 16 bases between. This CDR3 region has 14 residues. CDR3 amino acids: CSAQVTGLNYGYTF. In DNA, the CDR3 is TGCAGTGCCCAGGTAACCGGATTGAACTATGGCTACACCTTC.

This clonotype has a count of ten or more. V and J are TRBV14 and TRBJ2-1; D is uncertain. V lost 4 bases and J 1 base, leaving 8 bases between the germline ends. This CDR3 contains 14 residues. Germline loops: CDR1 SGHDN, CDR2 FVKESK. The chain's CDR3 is CASSPLGSYNEQFF. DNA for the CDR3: TGTGCCAGCAGCCCCTTAGGGTCCTACAATGAGCAGTTCTTC.

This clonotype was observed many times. The CDR3: CASSWGLQNTEAFF. The CDR3 DNA follows: TGTGCCAGCAGCTGGGGACTGCAGAACACTGAAGCTTTCTTT. The chain couples TRBV7-2 to TRBJ1-1, with a tentative D call TRBD1 (5 bases). Trimming took 4 bases from V and 1 from J, leaving 10 bases between them. The CDR3 consists of 14 residues. Germline V lookup: CDR1 SGHTA, CDR2 FQGNSA.

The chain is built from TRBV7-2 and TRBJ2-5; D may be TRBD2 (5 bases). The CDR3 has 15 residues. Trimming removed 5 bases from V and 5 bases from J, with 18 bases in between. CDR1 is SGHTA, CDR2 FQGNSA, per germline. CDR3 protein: CASSPPSLARETQYF. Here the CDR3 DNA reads TGTGCCAGCAGCCCTCCGTCGTTAGCGCGGGAGACCCAGTACTTC.

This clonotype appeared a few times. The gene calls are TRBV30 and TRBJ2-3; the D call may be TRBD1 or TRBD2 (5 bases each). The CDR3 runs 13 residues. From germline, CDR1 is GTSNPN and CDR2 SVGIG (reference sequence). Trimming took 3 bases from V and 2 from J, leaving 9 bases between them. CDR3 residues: CAWRWGTTDTQYF. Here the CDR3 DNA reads TGTGCCTGGAGGTGGGGGACCACAGATACGCAGTATTTT.

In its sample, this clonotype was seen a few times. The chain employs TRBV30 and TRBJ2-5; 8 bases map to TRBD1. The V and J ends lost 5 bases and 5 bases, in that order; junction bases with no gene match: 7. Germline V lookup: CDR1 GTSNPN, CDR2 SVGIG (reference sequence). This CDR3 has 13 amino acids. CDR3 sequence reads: CAWSSRGRETQYF. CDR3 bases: TGTGCCTGGTCATCCAGGGGGCGCGAGACCCAGTACTTC.

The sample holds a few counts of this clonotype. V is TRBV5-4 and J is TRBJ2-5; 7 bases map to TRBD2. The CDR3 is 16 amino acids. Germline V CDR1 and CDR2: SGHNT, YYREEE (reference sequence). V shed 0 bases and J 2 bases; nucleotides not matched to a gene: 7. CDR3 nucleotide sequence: TGTGCCAGCAGCTTGGCGGGCGGGAGAGCTCAAGAGACCCAGTACTTC. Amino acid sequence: CASSLAGGRAQETQYF.

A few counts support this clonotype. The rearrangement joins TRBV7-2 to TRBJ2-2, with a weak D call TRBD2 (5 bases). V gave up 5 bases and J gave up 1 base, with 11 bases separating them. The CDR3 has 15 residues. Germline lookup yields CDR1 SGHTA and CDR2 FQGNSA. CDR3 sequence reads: CASSVDYKNTGELFF. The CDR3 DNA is TGTGCCAGCAGCGTTGACTACAAGAACACCGGGGAGCTGTTTTTT.